A single sample gave rise to the 27 T cell receptor beta chains below, sequenced in a study of blood T cell repertoires in COVID-19. Data came from immunoSEQ multiplex PCR; TCRdb stores just in-frame clones and leaves some out. Of fewer than 500,000 clones detected, approximately 90% appear once; the ten largest clones hold around 0.64%. Material: PBMCs or T cells enriched from blood (not recorded which). These receptor sequences come from a woman aged 18-29 years who had recovered from COVID-19.

The DNA for the CDR3 is TGTGCCAGCAGCAGGGAGGGTGAGCAGTTCTTC. This encodes CASSREGEQFF. The V and J genes are TRBV9 and TRBJ2-1; 7 bases agree with TRBD2. The trim removed 4 bases at V and 9 bases at J, leaving 1 base unmatched. This CDR3 comprises 11 residues. Per the germline V gene, CDR1 is SGDLS and CDR2 is YYNGEE.

The chain links TRBV11-3 to TRBJ1-1, with 7 bases aligning to TRBD1. The length of the CDR3 is 13 residues. V dropped 3 bases and J dropped 5; count of bases not matched to a gene: 3. Germline CDR1 reads SGHNT; CDR2 reads YENEEA. The CDR3, as DNA: TGTGCCAGCAGCTTGGACAGGAATACTGAAGCTTTCTTT. Protein product: CASSLDRNTEAFF.

V gene TRBV19 combines with J gene TRBJ2-3, with 9 nucleotides matching TRBD2. Germline V gene lookup returns CDR1 LNHDA and CDR2 SQIVND (reference sequence). Trimming at V came to 0 bases and at J to 5 bases, leaving 6 bases not matched to a gene. The CDR3 extends over 16 amino acids. The CDR3 reads CASSIEVSGGLDTQYF. The CDR3 DNA sequence: TGTGCCAGTAGTATAGAAGTAAGCGGGGGGTTAGATACGCAGTATTTT. The variable domain in full, completed from reference TRBV19 and TRBJ2-3, reads DGGITQSPKYLFRKEGQNVTLSCEQNLNHDAMYWYRQDPGQGLRLIYYSQIVNDFQKGDIAEGYSVSREKKESFPLTVTSAQKNPTAFYLCASSIEVSGGLDTQYFGPGTRLTVL.

The CDR3 is CAWSVLNRVRNSPLHF. DNA for the CDR3: TGTGCCTGGAGTGTTCTGAACAGGGTTCGAAATTCACCCCTCCACTTT. The chain has TRBV30 and TRBJ1-6, with a possible D match to TRBD1 (6 bases). Deletions cut 0 bases from V and 7 bases from J, with 16 bases between. Per germline, CDR1 GTSNPN and CDR2 SVGIG (reference sequence). This CDR3 is 16 amino acids long.

This clone was counted a few times. This rearrangement joins TRBV10-3 to TRBJ1-1; 7 nucleotides align to TRBD1. The length of the CDR3 is 13 residues. Per germline, CDR1 ENHRY and CDR2 SYGVKD. The ends lost 11 bases at V and 3 bases at J; junction bases unmatched: 9. The CDR3 coding sequence is TGTGCCGTCGGCGACAGGGCGGACACTGAAGCTTTCTTT. Its translation: CAVGDRADTEAFF.

This clone was counted only a few times. The chain employs TRBV11-3 and TRBJ2-2, with 10 positions matching TRBD2. Germline V gene lookup returns CDR1 SGHNT and CDR2 YENEEA. With V trimmed by 3 bases and J by 3 bases, 1 base remained unmatched. This CDR3 spans 15 amino acids. The CDR3, as DNA: TGTGCCAGCAGCTTGACTAGCGGGTACACCGGGGAGCTGTTTTTT. Protein sequence: CASSLTSGYTGELFF.

The rearrangement uses TRBV4-1 and TRBJ1-2, with D possibly matching TRBD1 (6 bases). V lost 3 bases, J lost 8 bases, and 19 bases lay in between. The CDR3 loop spans 15 amino acids. Per the germline V gene, CDR1 is MGHRA and CDR2 is YSYEKL. The CDR3 reads CASSQRAQGSVGYTF. The CDR3 DNA is TGCGCCAGCAGCCAGCGAGCACAGGGCTCGGTCGGCTACACCTTC.

The CDR3 DNA is TGCGCCAGCAGCCCGTTGACAGGGATGAACACTGAAGCTTTCTTT. It specifies CASSPLTGMNTEAFF. The chain couples TRBV4-1 to TRBJ1-1; 7 bases map to TRBD1. V was clipped by 4 bases and J by 0 bases; unmatched bases: 5. The CDR3 spans 15 residues. Germline V lookup: CDR1 MGHRA, CDR2 YSYEKL.

The rearrangement links TRBV10-3 to TRBJ2-7, with TRBD2 matching over 9 bases. Germline assignment: CDR1 ENHRY and CDR2 SYGVKD. Trimming took 10 bases from V and 2 from J; bases not matched to a gene: 9. The CDR3 extends over 14 amino acids. CDR3 loop: CATHRASGAYEQYF. In DNA form, the CDR3 reads TGTGCCACCCATCGGGCTAGCGGGGCCTACGAGCAGTACTTC.

The gene calls are TRBV30 and TRBJ1-1, with D perhaps matching TRBD1 (6 bases). The CDR3 loop spans 14 amino acids. Trimming took 4 bases from V and 5 from J, leaving 17 bases between them. CDR1 is GTSNPN, CDR2 SVGIG, per germline (reference sequence). CDR3 in amino acids: CAWNLGPQGTEAFF. CDR3 sequence (DNA): TGTGCCTGGAACTTGGGCCCCCAGGGGACTGAAGCTTTCTTT.

V usage is TRBV19 and J usage is TRBJ2-2, with D possibly being TRBD1 (6 bases). Germline V gives CDR1 LNHDA, CDR2 SQIVND (reference sequence). Trimming took 4 bases from V and 1 from J, leaving 10 bases between them. The CDR3 covers 15 residues. CDR3 amino acids: CASSKGTLNTGELFF. The CDR3, as DNA: TGTGCCAGTAGTAAGGGGACACTGAACACCGGGGAGCTGTTTTTT.

In its sample, this clone was seen a few times. This sequence joins TRBV13 and TRBJ1-4; no clear D gene. V lost 5 bases, J lost 8 bases, and 9 bases lay in between. The germline V gene has CDR1 PRHDT and CDR2 FYEKMQ (reference sequence). This CDR3 has 12 residues. Here the CDR3 reads CASSAAGEKLFF. The DNA of the CDR3 is TGTGCCAGCAGCGCGGCGGGCGAAAAACTGTTTTTT.

The chain recombines TRBV30 with TRBJ1-6; weak D call: TRBD1 (5 bases). The germline CDR1 and CDR2 sequences are GTSNPN and SVGIG (reference sequence). The CDR3 is made up of 16 amino acids. Trimming removed 1 base from V and 5 bases from J, with 15 bases in between. This chain's CDR3 is CAWSADSGGNNSPLHF. CDR3 nucleotide sequence: TGTGCCTGGAGTGCAGACAGCGGCGGGAATAATTCACCCCTCCACTTT.

This CDR3 reads CASSLELTGQVGGYTF. CDR3 DNA: TGTGCCAGCTCACTAGAGTTGACTGGACAAGTCGGAGGCTACACCTTC. The V call is TRBV18, the J call TRBJ1-2; a possible D gene is TRBD1 (5 bases). The CDR3 has 16 amino acids. The V gene's germline CDR1 is KGHSH and CDR2 LQKENI. Trimming removed 4 bases at V and 8 bases at J, with 23 bases between.

This clone is a singleton in its sample. This sequence joins TRBV18 and TRBJ2-3; 11 bases are shared with TRBD2. Looked up from germline, CDR1 is KGHSH and CDR2 is LQKENI. J gave up 0 bases and V 8 bases, and 4 bases lay outside the gene matches. CDR3 length: 15 residues. The CDR3 coding sequence is TGTGCCAGCATTCTAGCGGGGGGAAGCACAGATACGCAGTATTTT. Translated, it gives CASILAGGSTDTQYF.

This rearrangement joins TRBV4-1 to TRBJ2-7; D is perhaps TRBD2 (6 bases). Germline V lookup: CDR1 MGHRA, CDR2 YSYEKL. Trimming stripped 0 bases from V and 6 bases from J, with 9 bases between. The CDR3 length is 13 residues. The CDR3 nucleotides read TGCGCCAGCAGCCAAGATGGAGGGAGCGAGCAGTACTTC. Translated: CASSQDGGSEQYF.

The DNA for the CDR3 is TGTGCCAGCAGATCCGACAGCTCCTACGAGCAGTACTTC. This sequence encodes CASRSDSSYEQYF. The genes are TRBV7-9 and TRBJ2-7; tentative D call: TRBD1 (5 bases). Germline CDR1 reads SEHNR; CDR2 reads FQNEAQ (reference sequence). This CDR3 is 13 amino acids long. Trimming took off 6 bases at V and 0 bases at J, with 9 bases between the two ends.

The rearrangement uses TRBV9 and TRBJ2-1; 12 nucleotides align to TRBD2. The CDR3 totals 18 residues. Trimming at V came to 3 bases and at J to 9 bases, leaving 16 bases not matched to a gene. Germline-derived CDR1 and CDR2 are SGDLS and YYNGEE. Here the CDR3 reads CASSANPVLAGGPREQFF. In DNA form, the CDR3 reads TGTGCCAGCAGCGCAAACCCGGTCCTAGCGGGGGGGCCGCGTGAGCAGTTCTTC.

This chain uses TRBV7-6 with TRBJ1-3, with a tentative D call TRBD1 (5 bases). Germline V gene lookup returns CDR1 SGHVS and CDR2 FNYEAQ. The CDR3 runs to 15 residues. Trimming left V 1 base short and J 1 base short, with 8 bases between. DNA of the CDR3: TGTGCCAGCAGCTTAGGCAGGGAATCTGGAAACACCATATATTTT. This sequence encodes CASSLGRESGNTIYF.

The genes are TRBV28 and TRBJ2-7; a weak D match, TRBD2 (6 bases). The CDR3 runs 15 residues. V gave up 3 bases and J gave up 0 bases, with 12 bases separating them. The germline gives CDR1 MDHEN, CDR2 SYDVKM. CDR3 region: CASSLGGVRSYEQYF. Here the CDR3 DNA reads TGTGCCAGCAGTTTGGGGGGAGTTCGCTCCTACGAGCAGTACTTC.

As regards this clone: Other DNA sequences in this specimen translate into the identical CDR3. The chain links TRBV5-1 to TRBJ2-7, with D possibly matching TRBD2 (6 bases). The germline V and J ends were trimmed by 5 bases and 5 bases, with 14 bases remaining between them. CDR1 is SGHRS and CDR2 is YFSETQ in the germline V gene. This CDR3 comprises 13 residues. Here the CDR3 reads CASSFGGEDEQYF. CDR3 nucleotide sequence: TGCGCCAGCAGTTTTGGAGGGGAAGACGAGCAGTACTTC.

The chain carries TRBV12-3 or TRBV12-4 and TRBJ1-1; D unclear. V dropped 7 bases and J dropped 2 bases, with 5 bases sitting between them. The CDR3 is 11 amino acids. CDR3 loop: CASTLNTEAFF. CDR3 coding DNA: TGTGCCAGCACCCTAAACACTGAAGCTTTCTTT.

J is TRBJ1-5 and V is TRBV19; D not certain. CDR3 size: 16 residues. Deletions cut 3 bases from V and 1 base from J, with 13 bases between. CDR1 is LNHDA, CDR2 SQIVND, per germline (reference sequence). CDR3 amino acids: CASSIAALLSNQPQHF. In nucleotides, the CDR3 is TGTGCCAGTAGTATCGCGGCATTATTAAGCAATCAGCCCCAGCATTTT.

DNA of the CDR3: TGTGCCTGGAGTGTACATGTTTATGGCTACACCTTC. Translated, it gives CAWSVHVYGYTF. The V call is TRBV30, the J call TRBJ1-2; no clear D gene. The CDR3 runs to 12 residues. V was trimmed by 0 bases and J by 5 bases, leaving 7 bases between them. Germline values: CDR1 GTSNPN, CDR2 SVGIG (reference sequence).

The chain joins TRBV30 to TRBJ2-6; no clear D gene. The CDR3 is made up of 14 amino acids. Trimming removed 2 bases from V and 3 bases from J, with 8 bases in between. Germline assignment: CDR1 GTSNPN and CDR2 SVGIG (reference sequence). The CDR3 protein is CAWSWSGGANVLTF. The CDR3 nucleotides read TGTGCCTGGAGTTGGTCCGGTGGGGCCAACGTCCTGACTTTC.

This chain joins TRBV19 and TRBJ1-6; perhaps TRBD1 as D (6 bases). Trimming pared 4 bases from V and 6 bases from J, leaving 13 bases between. The CDR3 is 15 residues long. The germline V gene has CDR1 LNHDA and CDR2 SQIVND (reference sequence). DNA of the CDR3: TGTGCCAGTAGTACCCTACAGGGCCCTAATTCACCCCTCCACTTT. It codes for CASSTLQGPNSPLHF.

The genes are TRBV3-1 (or the pseudogene TRBV3-2) and TRBJ1-6; D might be TRBD1 (5 bases). The CDR3 loop spans 16 amino acids. Trimming removed 0 bases from V and 5 bases from J, with 11 bases in between. Looked up from germline, CDR1 is LGHDT and CDR2 is YNNKEL (reference sequence). CDR3: CASSQDKTGDNSPLHF. CDR3 in DNA: TGTGCCAGCAGCCAAGATAAAACAGGCGATAATTCACCCCTCCACTTT.